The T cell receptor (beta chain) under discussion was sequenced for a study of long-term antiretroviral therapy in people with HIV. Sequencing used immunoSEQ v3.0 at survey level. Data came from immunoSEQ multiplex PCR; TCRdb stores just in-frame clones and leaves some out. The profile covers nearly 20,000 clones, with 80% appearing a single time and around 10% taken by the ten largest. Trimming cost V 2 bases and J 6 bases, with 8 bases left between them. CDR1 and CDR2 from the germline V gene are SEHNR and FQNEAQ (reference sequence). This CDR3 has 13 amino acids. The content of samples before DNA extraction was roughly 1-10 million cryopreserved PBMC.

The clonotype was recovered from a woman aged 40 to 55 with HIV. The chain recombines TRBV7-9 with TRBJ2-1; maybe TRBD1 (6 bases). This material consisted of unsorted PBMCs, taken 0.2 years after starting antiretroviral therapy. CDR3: CASSLTGSNEQFF. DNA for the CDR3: TGTGCCAGCAGCTTAACAGGGTCCAATGAGCAGTTCTTC. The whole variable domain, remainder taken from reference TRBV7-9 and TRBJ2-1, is DTGVSQNPRHKITKRGQNVTFRCDPISEHNRLYWYRQTLGQGPEFLTYFQNEAQLEKSRLLSDRFSAERPKGSFSTLEIQRTEQGDSAMYLCASSLTGSNEQFFGPGTRLTVL.